The 16 T cell receptor beta chains below all came from one sample that was sequenced in a study of post-analysis software for immune sequencing data. General study findings and limits: In patients, TRBV5-6, TRBV5-1 and TRBV20-1 belonged to 4 or 5 TRBV segments found more frequently than in controls.

Sequencing libraries made from TCR beta cDNA carried unique molecular identifiers. TCRdb ran MiXCR on the PCR reads and lists one entry per CDR3 protein. This table has about 170,000 distinct CDR3 sequences, approximately 28% appearing once. Antigens for these TCRs are unknown. The sample consisted of blood. The receptor source for this set is a girl under 18 with multiple sclerosis.

This clonotype was detected many times. The chain combines TRBV20-1 with TRBJ2-5; 8 bases align to TRBD1. Germline V gene lookup returns CDR1 DFQATT and CDR2 SNEGSKA (reference sequence). This CDR3 contains 15 residues. Trimming cost V 1 base and J 2 bases; bases outside gene matches: 6. The CDR3: CSARGDRREQETQYF. DNA of the CDR3: TGCAGTGCTAGAGGGGACAGGAGGGAACAAGAGACCCAGTACTTC.

As to this clonotype: At one boundary the junction diverges from the germline segment, which might be a read error. This chain joins TRBV12-3 or TRBV12-4 and TRBJ1-6; weak D call: TRBD1 (5 bases). The CDR3 loop spans 12 amino acids. This CDR3 reads CASRGPNSPPHF. For the CDR3, the DNA is TGTGCCAGCAGGGGGCCTAATTCACCCCCCCACTTT.

CDR3 DNA sequence: TGTGCCAGCTCAGAGGGGGACAGAGCATACTACGAGCAGTACTTC. Its protein is CASSEGDRAYYEQYF. J is TRBJ2-7 and V is TRBV18, with 7 bases aligning to TRBD1. Per the germline V gene, CDR1 is KGHSH and CDR2 is LQKENI. The CDR3 has 15 residues. The V and J ends lost 5 bases and 3 bases, in that order; junction bases with no gene match: 10.

This clonotype showed up just once. Being one base from a much bigger clone, this may be a read error. The V call is TRBV5-1, the J call TRBJ2-7; D possibly matches TRBD1 or TRBD2 (5 bases each). V lost 0 bases and J 5 bases, leaving 15 bases between the germline ends. The CDR3 length is 15 residues. Germline V gene lookup returns CDR1 SGHRS and CDR2 YFSETQ. The CDR3 bases are TGCGCCAGCAGCTTGGTCAACGGGGCTCTAAACGAGCAGTACTTC. This translates into CASSLVNGALNEQYF.

At least ten counts were recorded for this clonotype. The gene calls are TRBV27 and TRBJ2-3; TRBD2 matches 7 bases. J gave up 1 base and V 4 bases, and 5 bases lay outside the gene matches. CDR1 is MNHEY, CDR2 SMNVEV, per germline (reference sequence). The length of the CDR3 is 15 residues. The CDR3 DNA sequence: TGTGCCAGCAGTTATGCGGGAGAGGGCACAGATACGCAGTATTTT. Encoded protein: CASSYAGEGTDTQYF.

This clonotype was seen more than once but under ten times. This chain connects TRBV4-1 to TRBJ1-2, with D possibly TRBD1 on 6 matching bases. CDR3 length: 15 amino acids. V was clipped by 0 bases and J by 7 bases, with 15 bases between them. Germline V gene lookup returns CDR1 MGHRA and CDR2 YSYEKL. The CDR3 spells CASSQEEGGASGYTF. The CDR3 region has the DNA TGCGCCAGCAGCCAAGAAGAGGGGGGGGCTAGTGGCTACACCTTC.

This chain connects TRBV24-1 to TRBJ2-1; tentatively, D is TRBD2 (5 bases). The CDR3 runs 16 residues. Germline V gene lookup returns CDR1 KGHDR and CDR2 SFDVKD. Deletions cut 1 base from V and 4 bases from J, with 13 bases between. This CDR3 reads CATSDLSSGEYNEQFF. CDR3 nucleotides: TGTGCCACCAGTGATTTATCGAGCGGCGAGTACAATGAGCAGTTCTTC.

This clonotype was recorded at least ten times. V gene TRBV5-1 combines with J gene TRBJ2-7; D possibly corresponds to TRBD1 (6 bases). Trimming cost V 7 bases and J 4 bases, with 12 bases left between them. CDR1 and CDR2 from the germline V gene are SGHRS and YFSETQ. The CDR3 has 12 amino acids. Here the CDR3 DNA reads TGCGCCAGCCGGCAAGGGGGATACGAGCAGTACTTC. Translating gives CASRQGGYEQYF.

This clonotype occurred many times. V and J are TRBV6-5 and TRBJ2-3, with 8 bases that match TRBD2. This CDR3 region has 15 residues. Germline V CDR1 and CDR2: MNHEY, SVGAGI. J gave up 2 bases and V 7 bases, and 8 bases lay outside the gene matches. The CDR3 sequence is CASKLREAYTDTQYF. CDR3 nucleotides: TGTGCCAGCAAGTTGCGGGAGGCCTACACAGATACGCAGTATTTT.

As to this clonotype: At one of its ends the junction is not consistent with the germline gene, which may arise from a read error. CDR3 nucleotides: TGTGCCAGCAGTTCCTTACCAGGGGGAAGCACCGGGGAGCGGTTTTTT. Protein product: CASSSLPGGSTGERFF. The genes are TRBV6-5 and TRBJ2-2, with 7 bases identical to TRBD1. Germline CDR1 and CDR2: MNHEY and SVGAGI. The CDR3 is made up of 16 amino acids.

As to this clonotype: A read error may be the cause here, since a much bigger clone is one base away. The V gene is TRBV12-3 or TRBV12-4, the J gene TRBJ1-1; D is ambiguous. There are 16 residues in the CDR3. Trimming pared 3 bases from V and 0 bases from J, leaving 14 bases between. CDR3 sequence: CASSLGRRPVNTEAFF. CDR3 sequence (DNA): TGTGCCAGCAGTTTGGGCAGACGCCCAGTGAACACTGAAGCTTTCTTT.

A remark on this clonotype: This may arise from a read error, as a much more abundant clone is one base away. The rearrangement joins TRBV12-3 or TRBV12-4 to TRBJ2-7; the D gene could be TRBD1 or TRBD2 (6 bases each). This CDR3 spans 14 amino acids. DNA of the CDR3: TGTGCCGGCAGTTTAAGGGGGGTTTCCTACGAGCAGTACTTC. Its protein product is CAGSLRGVSYEQYF.

This chain's CDR3 is CASAPRDLASYEQYF. The CDR3 DNA reads as TGCGCCAGCGCACCCCGGGACCTTGCCTCCTACGAGCAGTACTTC. J is TRBJ2-7 and V is TRBV4-1; D possibly matches TRBD1 or TRBD2 (5 bases each). Germline V gene sequence: CDR1 MGHRA, CDR2 YSYEKL. This CDR3 is built from 15 residues. V lost 8 bases and J 0 bases, leaving 17 bases between the germline ends.

This chain links TRBV25-1 with TRBJ1-2, with D possibly matching TRBD1 (6 bases). Germline values: CDR1 MGHDK, CDR2 SYGVNS. The V end was cut by 5 bases, the J end by 1 base, with 14 bases between. CDR3 length: 15 amino acids. CDR3 DNA sequence: TGTGCCAGCAGTCCCCGGACAGTGCTTAACTATGGCTACACCTTC. Its translation: CASSPRTVLNYGYTF.

This clonotype was observed a few times. V gene TRBV2 combines with J gene TRBJ2-7, with 9 bases lining up with TRBD1. The germline V gene encodes CDR1 SNHLY and CDR2 FYNNEI. The CDR3 length is 16 residues. J gave up 5 bases and V 5 bases, and 13 bases lay outside the gene matches. DNA for the CDR3: TGTGCCAGCAGTCCCGATCGGACAGGGGTACGCAACGAGCAGTACTTC. Protein: CASSPDRTGVRNEQYF.

As for this clonotype: This may arise from a read error, as a much more abundant clone is one base away. The chain links TRBV29-1 to TRBJ2-1; 9 bases are shared with TRBD2. Per the germline V gene, CDR1 is SQVTM and CDR2 is ANQGSEA. The length of the CDR3 is 17 residues. Trimming at V came to 2 bases and at J to 4 bases, leaving 12 bases not matched to a gene. The CDR3 loop is CSVEYPRTSETYNEQFF. The CDR3 DNA reads TGCAGCGTTGAATACCCCAGGACTAGCGAGACTTACAATGAGCAGTTCTTC.